The entry below describes one T cell receptor (beta chain). Antigen specificity is unknown. CDR1 and CDR2 from the germline V gene are SGHRS and YFSETQ. The V gene lost 4 bases and the J gene lost 7 bases, with 17 bases spanning the gap. The length of the CDR3 is 14 residues. These data originate in a study of cytomegalovirus exposure and HLA in healthy donors. On the study more broadly: The study placed roughly four fifths of its approximately 400 genotyped donors in the Caucasian-associated ancestry cluster. Study findings and constraints: Sequence variants that were highly shared formed a cluster that was likely a sequencing artifact.

PCR primers comprised 60 Vbeta and 13 Jbeta primers. This table comes from immunoSEQ multiplex PCR, and its TCRdb copy is limited to in-frame clones, with some not included. The sample lists more than 90,000 clones, more than 65% occurring once. The rearrangement uses TRBV5-1 and TRBJ1-2; D possibly corresponds to TRBD1 (6 bases). This sequence originates from a human donor in good health. Sequencing was carried out using PBMCs. CDR3 residues: CASSAGGGGLGYTF. The DNA for the CDR3 is TGCGCCAGCAGCGCGGGAGGGGGGGGTCTTGGCTACACCTTC.